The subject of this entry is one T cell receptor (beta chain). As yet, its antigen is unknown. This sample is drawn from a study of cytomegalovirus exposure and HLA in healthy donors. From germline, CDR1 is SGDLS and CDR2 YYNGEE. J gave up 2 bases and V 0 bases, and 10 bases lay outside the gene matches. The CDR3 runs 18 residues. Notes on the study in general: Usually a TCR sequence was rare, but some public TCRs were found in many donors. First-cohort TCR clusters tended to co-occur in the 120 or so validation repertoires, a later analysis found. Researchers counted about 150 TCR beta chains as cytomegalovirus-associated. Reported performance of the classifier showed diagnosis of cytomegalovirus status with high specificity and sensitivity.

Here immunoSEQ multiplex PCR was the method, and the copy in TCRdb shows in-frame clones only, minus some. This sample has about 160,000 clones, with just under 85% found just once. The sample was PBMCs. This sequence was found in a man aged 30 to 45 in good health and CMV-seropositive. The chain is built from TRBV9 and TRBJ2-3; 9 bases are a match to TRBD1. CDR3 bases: TGTGCCAGCAGCGTAGCCGTGGCAGGACAGGGGATCACAGATACGCAGTATTTT. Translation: CASSVAVAGQGITDTQYF.